A selection of T cell receptor beta chains follows, all from one sample in a study of blood T cell repertoires in COVID-19. Only in-frame clones appear in the TCRdb table, and some are missing; sequencing was by immunoSEQ multiplex PCR. The sample has over 250,000 clones; about nine tenths are singletons. Specimen: PBMCs or T cells enriched from blood (not recorded which). Receptors were obtained from a woman aged 30 to 39 who had recovered from COVID-19. Both conserved end residues are part of each CDR3.

CDR3 length	V gene	J gene	CDR3 protein
17	TRBV28	TRBJ2-1	CASSFHSGLYEVGEQFF
18	TRBV18	TRBJ2-3	CASSWTSGSAGITDTQYF
16	TRBV7-9	TRBJ2-7	CASSLARGTGSYEQYF
14	TRBV28	TRBJ1-1	CASIPGSLNTEAFF
17	TRBV2	TRBJ1-5	CASSGRTGVMSNQPQHF
13	TRBV30	TRBJ2-7	CAWSVLVRHEQYF
13	TRBV3-1/TRBV3-2	TRBJ1-2	CASSQEEVYGYTF
15	TRBV4-3	TRBJ2-2	CASSPDRGFPGELFF
13	TRBV27	TRBJ1-5	CASSTQAPGPQHF
14	TRBV19	TRBJ2-1	CASRKNGAYNEQFF